This TCR beta chain was documented in a study of T cell changes during pregnancy in multiple sclerosis. The repertoire was sequenced with immunoSEQ multiplex PCR; TCRdb's copy has only in-frame clones and lacks some. The sample includes some 80,000 clones, 90% to 95% seen only once; the top ten take about 1%. The material was peripheral blood, obtained in the second trimester of pregnancy. This TCR was recovered from a female donor with multiple sclerosis, enrolled in a pregnancy study.

CDR3 region: CASSSSGRGYEQYF. The CDR3 DNA sequence: TGTGCCAGCAGCTCCAGCGGGAGAGGCTACGAGCAGTACTTC. This chain links TRBV7-9 with TRBJ2-7; 8 nucleotides align to TRBD2. Trimming took 4 bases from V and 3 from J; bases not matched to a gene: 5. Germline CDR1 is SEHNR and CDR2 is FQNEAQ (reference sequence). The CDR3 has 14 amino acids.